This T cell receptor (beta chain) originates from a study of blood T cell repertoires in COVID-19. Study information: Nucleic acid was either cDNA or gDNA, and it came from T cells, B-cell-depleted T cells, or PBMCs.

Per the original data handling: Nucleated cell number was recorded as an estimate derived from reference gene primer amplification. Generated by immunoSEQ multiplex PCR, the TCRdb table keeps only in-frame clones and is missing some. V, J and clone size are taken as reported in that table, and D and trimming were inferred from the DNA itself. The table has some 240,000 clones, around 90% seen once; the top ten hold about 0.8%. V lost 4 bases, J lost 9 bases, and 4 bases stayed unmatched. The CDR3 runs to 14 residues. Germline lookup yields CDR1 LGHDT and CDR2 YNNKEL (reference sequence). During active infection, Seattle patients enrolled and were then monitored through disease.

V usage is TRBV3-1 (or the pseudogene TRBV3-2) and J usage is TRBJ1-6, with 9 bases lining up with TRBD1. The TCR sequence derives from a man aged 60-69 years with COVID-19, enrolled during active disease. Sequencing input: peripheral blood. CDR3 DNA: TGTGCCAGCAGCCTACAGGGGGCAGGTTCACCCCTCCACTTT. Translating gives CASSLQGAGSPLHF.